This is a list of T cell receptor beta chains from one sample in a study of T cells in Graves' hyperthyroidism and ophthalmopathy. TCRdb re-derived calls from the multiplex PCR reads in MiXCR, one entry per CDR3 protein. The data show about 840,000 distinct CDR3 sequences, 35% to 45% seen once. The sequenced sample consisted of blood. These TCRs come from a man aged 18 to 35 with Graves' hyperthyroidism. The CDR3 runs from the conserved cysteine through the conserved F or W. Each record gives: V gene, clone size, CDR3 protein. Size is stated for part of the rows, as once, few or many counts, or as a class when the clone is expanded.

v_gene: TRBV19
abundance: NA
CDR3aa: CASSIWVGETQHF

v_gene: TRBV7-2
abundance: NA
CDR3aa: CASSLDPLETEAFF

v_gene: TRBV6-6
abundance: NA
CDR3aa: CASSRQGPGTQYF

v_gene: TRBV10-3
abundance: many
CDR3aa: CAISESQVLNTEAFF

v_gene: TRBV19
abundance: NA
CDR3aa: CASRGEDNYGYTF

v_gene: TRBV2
abundance: NA
CDR3aa: CASTSTANTEAFF

v_gene: TRBV14
abundance: NA
CDR3aa: CASSQDQGAFF

v_gene: TRBV6-2/TRBV6-3
abundance: NA
CDR3aa: CASSSPDRENEKLFF

v_gene: TRBV6-5
abundance: few
CDR3aa: CASSEGGMENSPLHF

v_gene: TRBV4-2
abundance: NA
CDR3aa: CASSQEIGKNTEAFF

v_gene: TRBV6-4
abundance: NA
CDR3aa: CASSDLVSCYGYTF

v_gene: TRBV4-1
abundance: NA
CDR3aa: CASSQEGSVNTEAFF

v_gene: TRBV2
abundance: NA
CDR3aa: CASRTLQNTGEQYF

v_gene: TRBV4-2
abundance: NA
CDR3aa: CASSRTDQPQYF

v_gene: TRBV7-2
abundance: NA
CDR3aa: CASSLGGTAAYEQYF

v_gene: TRBV29-1
abundance: many
CDR3aa: CSANDRGYEQYF

v_gene: TRBV6-2/TRBV6-3
abundance: NA
CDR3aa: CASAAGREHGTNQPQHF

v_gene: TRBV7-2
abundance: NA
CDR3aa: CASSPTPGTAQEQYF

v_gene: TRBV5-1
abundance: NA
CDR3aa: CASSFRRDGNEQYF

v_gene: TRBV7-2
abundance: many
CDR3aa: CASSPRDRIGETQYF

v_gene: TRBV10-3
abundance: NA
CDR3aa: CAIGPARDEQYF

v_gene: TRBV19
abundance: many
CDR3aa: CASSIGDIEAFF

v_gene: TRBV5-6
abundance: NA
CDR3aa: CASSLLRLRGTGELFF